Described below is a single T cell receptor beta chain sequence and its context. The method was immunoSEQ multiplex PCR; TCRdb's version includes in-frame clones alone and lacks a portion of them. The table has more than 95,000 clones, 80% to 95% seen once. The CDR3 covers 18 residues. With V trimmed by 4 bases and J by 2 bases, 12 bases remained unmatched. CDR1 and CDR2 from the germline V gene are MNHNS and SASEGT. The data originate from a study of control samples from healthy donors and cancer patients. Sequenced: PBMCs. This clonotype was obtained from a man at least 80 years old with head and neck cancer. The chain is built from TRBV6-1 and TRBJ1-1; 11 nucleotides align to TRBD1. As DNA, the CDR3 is TGTGCCAGCAGTGTCTTAGGACAGGGGGCAGGGTTTAACACTGAAGCTTTCTTT. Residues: CASSVLGQGAGFNTEAFF.